The 28 T cell receptor beta chains listed next were all sequenced from one sample in a study of CD8 T cells in ankylosing spondylitis. Overall study findings and caveats: Apparently characteristic of ankylosing spondylitis blood was a TCR beta motif (about eight highly homologous variants).

MiXCR was run by TCRdb on the 5' RACE reads, yielding one entry per CDR3 protein. The sample lists some 840,000 distinct CDR3 sequences, 12% seen once, with roughly 0.51% in the top ten. What these receptors recognize is not known. The sample consisted of blood, either unsorted or a sorted T cell fraction (not recorded which). The source of these receptors is a male donor with ankylosing spondylitis.

This chain links TRBV20-1 with TRBJ2-5; the D gene is possibly TRBD1 (5 bases). Germline V gene data show CDR1 as DFQATT and CDR2 as SNEGSKA (reference sequence). CDR3 length: 13 residues. V gave up 3 bases and J gave up 3 bases, with 11 bases separating them. The CDR3 loop is CSARKGWEETQYF. In DNA, the CDR3 is TGCAGTGCTAGGAAGGGGTGGGAAGAGACCCAGTACTTC.

This clonotype turned up a few times. The genes are TRBV9 and TRBJ2-3; the match to TRBD2 covers 10 bases. Trimming cost V 1 base and J 5 bases; bases outside gene matches: 10. This CDR3 comprises 17 residues. The V gene's germline CDR1 is SGDLS and CDR2 YYNGEE. The chain's CDR3 is CASSVSMPSGSLDTQYF. Here the CDR3 DNA reads TGTGCCAGCAGCGTATCCATGCCTAGCGGGAGTTTAGATACGCAGTATTTT.

The gene calls are TRBV7-9 and TRBJ2-5; TRBD1 matches at 7 bases. V shed 2 bases, J shed 3 bases, and the junction held 3 bases outside the gene matches. CDR1 and CDR2 from the germline V gene are SEHNR and FQNEAQ (reference sequence). CDR3 size: 14 residues. CDR3 DNA: TGTGCCAGCAGCTTATATACAGGGGAAGAGACCCAGTACTTC. It translates to CASSLYTGEETQYF.

In this sample, this clonotype turned up a few times. This chain connects TRBV6-5 to TRBJ2-2; D perhaps matches TRBD2 (6 bases). The CDR3 extends over 16 amino acids. Germline values: CDR1 MNHEY, CDR2 SVGAGI. V lost 7 bases to trimming and J lost 5 bases, with 20 bases between them. CDR3 region: CASNSGLSATTGELFF. The DNA of the CDR3 is TGTGCCAGCAATTCGGGACTCTCGGCAACGACCGGGGAGCTGTTTTTT.

V usage is TRBV12-3 or TRBV12-4 and J usage is TRBJ2-1, with unresolved D. This CDR3 comprises 14 residues. V was clipped by 10 bases and J by 4 bases, with 17 bases between them. The CDR3 region is CAISYALPYNEQFF. In DNA form, the CDR3 reads TGTGCCATATCATACGCCCTTCCTTACAATGAGCAGTTCTTC.

This clonotype was counted ten times or more. The gene calls are TRBV12-3 or TRBV12-4 and TRBJ1-2, with a tentative D call TRBD1 (6 bases). V was trimmed by 6 bases and J by 2 bases, leaving 7 bases between them. The CDR3 spans 12 residues. CDR3 loop: CASSGQNYGYTF. As DNA, the CDR3 is TGTGCCAGCAGCGGACAGAACTATGGCTACACCTTC.

The chain is built from TRBV20-1 and TRBJ2-1, with 7 bases fitting TRBD2. V trimming: 6 bases; J trimming: 7 bases; junction bases outside the gene matches: 15. Germline-derived CDR1 and CDR2 are DFQATT and SNEGSKA (reference sequence). The CDR3 extends over 15 amino acids. CDR3 protein: CSARVGGSRRNEQFF. The CDR3 nucleotides are TGCAGTGCGAGGGTTGGCGGGAGCCGGAGAAATGAGCAGTTCTTC.

Concerning this clonotype itself: Its ends do not fully match the called genes, so a read error is possible. The chain uses TRBV29-1 and TRBJ2-1; the D is unclear. Per germline, CDR1 SQVTM and CDR2 ANQGSEA. This CDR3 is 14 amino acids long. The CDR3 region has the DNA TGCAGCGTTGAACTGCGTAGCTCCTACACTGAGCAGTTCTTC. This sequence encodes CSVELRSSYTEQFF.

This clonotype was counted many times. The chain combines TRBV30 with TRBJ2-5, with D hard to call. Per the germline V gene, CDR1 is GTSNPN and CDR2 is SVGIG (reference sequence). The CDR3 is made up of 13 amino acids. V was trimmed by 2 bases and J by 0 bases, leaving 7 bases between them. CDR3 sequence (DNA): TGTGCCTGGAGTAAACAGTACCAAGAGACCCAGTACTTC. Translation: CAWSKQYQETQYF.

The chain employs TRBV20-1 and TRBJ1-2; possibly TRBD1 for D (6 bases). Trimming removed 5 bases at V and 3 bases at J, with 16 bases between. Germline CDR1 and CDR2: DFQATT and SNEGSKA (reference sequence). The CDR3 runs 14 residues. The CDR3, as DNA: TGCAGTGCTGTACGCAGGGGAACCCACTATGGCTACACCTTC. It codes for CSAVRRGTHYGYTF.

Only a few counts were recorded for this clonotype. The chain recombines TRBV12-3 or TRBV12-4 with TRBJ1-3; unclear D gene. Trimming cost V 6 bases and J 10 bases, with 10 bases left between them. The CDR3 loop spans 11 amino acids. The DNA of the CDR3 is TGTGCCAGCAGGTATTACGGAACCATATATTTT. It codes for CASRYYGTIYF.

This clonotype was picked up a small number of times. The chain uses TRBV11-2 and TRBJ2-1, with D hard to call. The germline V gene encodes CDR1 SGHAT and CDR2 FQNNGV. The CDR3 loop spans 14 amino acids. V gave up 5 bases and J gave up 2 bases, with 10 bases separating them. CDR3: CASSAAVTYNEQFF. CDR3 DNA: TGTGCCAGCAGCGCGGCGGTTACCTACAATGAGCAGTTCTTC.

This clonotype was picked up a small number of times. This chain joins TRBV7-2 and TRBJ2-7; tentatively, D is TRBD2 (7 bases). Germline CDR1 reads SGHTA; CDR2 reads FQGNSA. The CDR3 is 15 residues long. The V end was cut by 2 bases, the J end by 2 bases, with 13 bases between. The CDR3 reads CASSLYGGLTYEQYF. Written as DNA, the CDR3 is TGTGCCAGCAGCTTATACGGGGGGCTCACCTACGAGCAGTACTTC.

This chain joins TRBV20-1 and TRBJ2-1; unclear D gene. In germline, CDR1 is DFQATT, CDR2 SNEGSKA (reference sequence). The germline V and J ends were trimmed by 4 bases and 0 bases, with 19 bases remaining between them. The CDR3 is 17 residues long. The CDR3 reads CSANTATGTYSYNEQFF. The CDR3 nucleotides are TGCAGTGCTAATACGGCTACGGGTACCTACTCCTACAATGAGCAGTTCTTC.

At least ten counts were recorded for this clonotype. The genes are TRBV12-3 or TRBV12-4 and TRBJ2-4; no definite D call. The length of the CDR3 is 11 residues. Trimming pared 3 bases from V and 13 bases from J, leaving 10 bases between. CDR3 amino acids: CASSLTDIQYF. In nucleotides, the CDR3 is TGTGCCAGCAGTTTGACGGATATACAGTACTTC.

This clonotype was detected a few times. This chain uses TRBV20-1 with TRBJ1-1, with unresolved D. CDR3 length equals 13 residues. Trimming took 6 bases from V and 1 from J, leaving 12 bases between them. CDR1 is DFQATT, CDR2 SNEGSKA, per germline (reference sequence). The DNA of the CDR3 is TGCAGTGCCACTCTACAACCGAACACTGAAGCTTTCTTT. It encodes CSATLQPNTEAFF.

The gene calls are TRBV5-1 and TRBJ2-3; 7 nucleotides line up with TRBD1. Unmatched junction bases numbered 7, after V lost 3 bases and J lost 0 bases. The CDR3 consists of 16 residues. Germline CDR1 SGHRS, CDR2 YFSETQ. CDR3 bases: TGCGCCAGCAGCTGGACAGGAGTGCCTAGCACAGATACGCAGTATTTT. Its translation: CASSWTGVPSTDTQYF.

This clonotype has only a few counts. The V call is TRBV6-1, the J call TRBJ1-1; 8 bases are shared with TRBD1. V was clipped by 6 bases and J by 5 bases; unmatched bases: 8. The CDR3 is 14 amino acids. CDR1 and CDR2 (germline): MNHNS, SASEGT. The CDR3, as DNA: TGTGCCAGCAGCCCACAGGGGGTAGAGACTGAAGCTTTCTTT. This gives the protein CASSPQGVETEAFF.

With respect to this clonotype: A much larger clone lies one base from this, so it may be a read error. The chain recombines TRBV20-1 with TRBJ1-5; the D is unclear. The CDR3 is 12 residues long. The V gene lost 2 bases and the J gene lost 2 bases, with 4 bases spanning the gap. Per germline, CDR1 DFQATT and CDR2 SNEGSKA (reference sequence). The CDR3 spells CSARKGNQPQHF. The CDR3 nucleotides are TGCAGTGCTAGAAAGGGCAATCAGCCCCAGCATTTT.

This clonotype was seen repeatedly, ten times or more. V and J are TRBV28 and TRBJ2-7; D is unclear. The CDR3 totals 13 residues. The V gene lost 3 bases and the J gene lost 6 bases, with 12 bases spanning the gap. CDR1 MDHEN and CDR2 SYDVKM come from the germline V gene. The CDR3 DNA is TGTGCCAGCAGTTTCCTGGATTCCGGCGAGCAGTACTTC. Translated, it gives CASSFLDSGEQYF. The variable domain in full, with the rest retrieved from reference TRBV28 and TRBJ2-7, is DVKVTQSSRYLVKRTGEKVFLECVQDMDHENMFWYRQDPGLGLRLIYFSYDVKMKEKGDIPEGYSVSREKKERFSLILESASTNQTSMYLCASSFLDSGEQYFGPGTRLTVT.

This clonotype was seen at least ten times. The gene calls are TRBV6-5 and TRBJ1-2; the D is unclear. The CDR3 is 14 amino acids. Germline CDR1 is MNHEY and CDR2 is SVGAGI. Trimming left V 2 bases short and J 0 bases short, with 7 bases between. In DNA form, the CDR3 reads TGTGCCAGCAGTTACGGAGATTCTAACTATGGCTACACCTTC. Amino acid sequence: CASSYGDSNYGYTF.

There are a few counts of this clonotype. The V and J genes are TRBV5-1 and TRBJ2-7; TRBD2 aligns across 9 bases. The J segment lost 6 bases and the V segment lost 4 bases, leaving 11 bases of the junction unmatched. CDR3 length equals 15 residues. Germline V gene lookup returns CDR1 SGHRS and CDR2 YFSETQ. CDR3 nucleotides: TGCGCCAGCAGCCCTTCTGGTAGCGGGGGACGCGAGCAGTACTTC. It translates to CASSPSGSGGREQYF. Full variable domain (remainder filled in from reference TRBV5-1 and TRBJ2-7): KAGVTQTPRYLIKTRGQQVTLSCSPISGHRSVSWYQQTPGQGLQFLFEYFSETQRNKGNFPGRFSGRQFSNSRSEMNVSTLELGDSALYLCASSPSGSGGREQYFGPGTRLTVT.

This clonotype has ten or more counts. The rearrangement uses TRBV28 and TRBJ2-2; D unclear. V lost 2 bases, J lost 1 base, and 8 bases lay in between. Germline V gene lookup returns CDR1 MDHEN and CDR2 SYDVKM. This CDR3 contains 15 residues. The CDR3 region is CASSLRDENTGELFF. DNA of the CDR3: TGTGCCAGCAGTTTACGAGACGAGAACACCGGGGAGCTGTTTTTT.

This clonotype turned up a few times. J is TRBJ2-1 and V is TRBV4-2; 14 nucleotides line up with TRBD2. Trimming cost V 1 base and J 3 bases; bases outside gene matches: 2. The length of the CDR3 is 17 residues. The germline CDR1 and CDR2 sequences are LGHNA and YNFKEQ. The CDR3 region has the DNA TGTGCCAGCAGCCAAGGGGGACTAGCGGGAGTCTACAATGAGCAGTTCTTC. This encodes CASSQGGLAGVYNEQFF.

This sequence joins TRBV24-1 and TRBJ2-7; D is undetermined. The CDR3 is 15 amino acids. V was pared by 2 bases and J by 0 bases, with 10 bases between. The V gene's germline CDR1 is KGHDR and CDR2 SFDVKD. DNA of the CDR3: TGTGCCACCAGTGATTCGGGCCAGACCTCCTACGAGCAGTACTTC. Protein sequence: CATSDSGQTSYEQYF.

V and J are TRBV5-4 and TRBJ2-3; D gene uncertain. In germline, CDR1 is SGHNT, CDR2 YYREEE (reference sequence). The CDR3 length is 14 residues. V dropped 0 bases and J dropped 6 bases, with 11 bases sitting between them. CDR3 DNA sequence: TGTGCCAGCAGCTTGGAGGTCGCGGTTGATACGCAGTATTTT. Protein product: CASSLEVAVDTQYF. Filled out from reference TRBV5-4 and TRBJ2-3, the complete variable domain reads ETGVTQSPTHLIKTRGQQVTLRCSSQSGHNTVSWYQQALGQGPQFIFQYYREEENGRGNFPPRFSGLQFPNYSSELNVNALELDDSALYLCASSLEVAVDTQYFGPGTRLTVL.

This clonotype was seen a few times. The V and J genes are TRBV28 and TRBJ1-3; D is perhaps TRBD1 (5 bases). Trimming left V 3 bases short and J 0 bases short, with 12 bases between. The CDR3 is 16 amino acids. CDR1 is MDHEN, CDR2 SYDVKM, per germline. DNA of the CDR3: TGTGCCAGCAGTTTCCCGGGACGTTTCTCTGGAAACACCATATATTTT. Translating it yields CASSFPGRFSGNTIYF. Complete variable domain (other parts from reference TRBV28 and TRBJ1-3): DVKVTQSSRYLVKRTGEKVFLECVQDMDHENMFWYRQDPGLGLRLIYFSYDVKMKEKGDIPEGYSVSREKKERFSLILESASTNQTSMYLCASSFPGRFSGNTIYFGEGSWLTVV.

The V and J genes are TRBV12-3 or TRBV12-4 and TRBJ2-2; D is undetermined. Trimming stripped 1 base from V and 6 bases from J, with 6 bases between. This CDR3 has 13 amino acids. CDR3 DNA: TGTGCCAGCAGTTTAGTTCTTTCCGGGGAGCTGTTTTTT. Translating gives CASSLVLSGELFF.